Below, 31 T cell receptor beta chains from the same sample are listed, as sequenced in a study of blood T cells in healthy people across ages. Combining a sample-barcoded 5' primer with a J-beta primer mix, a second PCR ran for roughly 6 to 12 cycles. TCRdb re-called the 5' RACE reads through MiXCR, storing one row per CDR3 protein. This repertoire shows about 930,000 distinct CDR3 sequences, 25% to 35% found once; its top ten account for 10% to 13%. These data are also associated with another study on T cells of mothers and their children.

The sample comprised blood. The receptors derive from a woman aged 40-49 years in good health.

This clonotype turned up a few times. The gene calls are TRBV28 and TRBJ2-5, with a weak D call TRBD1 (5 bases). Trimming left V 3 bases short and J 4 bases short, with 9 bases between. Germline CDR1 MDHEN, CDR2 SYDVKM. The CDR3 loop spans 13 amino acids. This chain's CDR3 is CASSFPGIETQYF. CDR3 in DNA: TGTGCCAGCAGTTTCCCAGGGATAGAGACCCAGTACTTC.

Many counts were recorded for this clonotype. The V and J genes are TRBV7-3 and TRBJ2-3; perhaps TRBD1 as D (5 bases). The V end lost 3 bases, the J end lost 1 base, and 8 bases lay between the germline ends. The CDR3 covers 14 residues. Germline V lookup: CDR1 SGHTA, CDR2 FQGTGA. The CDR3 bases are TGTGCCAGCAGCTTTCAGGGCGGCACAGATACGCAGTATTTT. Amino acid sequence: CASSFQGGTDTQYF.

This clonotype was recorded at least ten times. This sequence joins TRBV29-1 and TRBJ2-1; no definite D call. V was cut by 0 bases and J by 0 bases, with 9 bases left in between. The CDR3 loop spans 15 amino acids. Per germline, CDR1 SQVTM and CDR2 ANQGSEA. The CDR3 sequence: CSVEDHRSSYNEQFF. The CDR3 nucleotides are TGCAGCGTTGAAGACCACAGAAGCTCCTACAATGAGCAGTTCTTC.

CDR3 protein: CASSDFESRGQQFF. The CDR3 DNA reads TGCGCCAGCAGCGATTTTGAGTCCAGGGGGCAGCAGTTCTTC. The V call is TRBV5-1, the J call TRBJ2-1; 8 bases match TRBD1. V gave up 4 bases and J gave up 11 bases; unmatched junction bases: 11. This CDR3 comprises 14 residues. Germline V gives CDR1 SGHRS, CDR2 YFSETQ.

V usage is TRBV28 and J usage is TRBJ1-4; D possibly corresponds to TRBD1 (5 bases). V lost 6 bases and J lost 8, with 16 bases in between. The CDR3 extends over 14 amino acids. CDR1 is MDHEN, CDR2 SYDVKM, per germline. The CDR3 sequence is CASRTGDVREKLFF. The CDR3 region has the DNA TGTGCCAGCAGGACCGGGGACGTCCGAGAAAAACTGTTTTTT.

This clonotype was seen only once. The chain carries TRBV6-1 and TRBJ1-4; a weak D match, TRBD1 (6 bases). V lost 5 bases, J lost 8 bases, and 27 bases lay in between. Germline values: CDR1 MNHNS, CDR2 SASEGT. This CDR3 contains 18 residues. The CDR3 bases are TGTGCCAGCAGTCAAAAAAAGGGCGTCAGGGGCTGGATGGAAAAACTGTTTTTT. As protein: CASSQKKGVRGWMEKLFF.

V usage is TRBV11-2 and J usage is TRBJ2-5, with 7 positions matching TRBD2. The CDR3 length is 16 residues. Germline assignment: CDR1 SGHAT and CDR2 FQNNGV. With 3 bases clipped from V and 11 bases from J, the junction kept 18 bases outside the gene matches. The CDR3 here is CASSLGGIRSFNEQYF. DNA for the CDR3: TGTGCCAGCAGCTTGGGGGGGATAAGGAGTTTCAATGAGCAGTACTTC.

This clonotype appeared a few times. This chain joins TRBV2 and TRBJ1-4, with 10 bases that match TRBD1. V shed 1 base, J shed 11 bases, and the junction held 1 base outside the gene matches. CDR3 length: 13 amino acids. CDR1 is SNHLY and CDR2 is FYNNEI in the germline V gene. The DNA for the CDR3 is TGTGCCAGCAGTGAAGGGGGACAGGGGAAACTGTTTTTT. Its translation: CASSEGGQGKLFF.

V and J are TRBV28 and TRBJ1-2; 8 bases fit TRBD1. In germline, CDR1 is MDHEN, CDR2 SYDVKM. Trimming cost V 10 bases and J 1 base; bases outside gene matches: 5. The CDR3 runs to 13 residues. Written as DNA, the CDR3 is TGTGCCACCCAGGACAGGGTTAACTATGGCTACACCTTC. It is translated as CATQDRVNYGYTF.

J is TRBJ2-3 and V is TRBV5-6; D unclear. V gave up 4 bases and J gave up 10 bases, with 10 bases separating them. Germline CDR1 and CDR2: SGHDT and YYEEEE. The CDR3 is 11 amino acids. The CDR3 here is CASSILGPQYF. CDR3 bases: TGTGCCAGCAGCATCCTTGGGCCGCAGTATTTT.

The chain employs TRBV7-8 and TRBJ2-7; 7 bases are a match to TRBD1. V dropped 5 bases and J dropped 0; count of bases not matched to a gene: 10. Per the germline V gene, CDR1 is SGHVS and CDR2 is FQNEAQ. The CDR3 covers 16 residues. The chain's CDR3 is CASSRSRDRASYEQYF. The CDR3 coding sequence is TGTGCCAGCAGCAGGTCCCGGGACAGAGCCTCCTACGAGCAGTACTTC.

CDR3 nucleotides: TGTGCCTGGAGTGTGAATTGGGGCAGCTCCTACGAGCAGTACTTC. This encodes CAWSVNWGSSYEQYF. J is TRBJ2-7 and V is TRBV30; D possibly corresponds to TRBD1 (5 bases). CDR3 length: 15 residues. V lost 0 bases and J 0 bases, leaving 12 bases between the germline ends. Germline CDR1 is GTSNPN and CDR2 is SVGIG (reference sequence).

This clonotype came up many times. DNA for the CDR3: TGTGCCAGCAGCCCTACAGGGGGCGGAACTGAAGCTTTCTTT. The encoded protein is CASSPTGGGTEAFF. The chain uses TRBV12-3 or TRBV12-4 and TRBJ1-1; 9 nucleotides align to TRBD1. The J segment lost 5 bases and the V segment lost 6 bases, leaving 7 bases of the junction unmatched. CDR3 size: 14 residues.

This clonotype was detected many times. The rearrangement joins TRBV11-2 to TRBJ2-3; D remains unclear. The ends were cut back, 1 base at V and 3 bases at J, with 5 bases in the middle. This CDR3 is built from 13 residues. Germline CDR1 and CDR2: SGHAT and FQNNGV. The CDR3 DNA is TGTGCCAGCAGCTTAGCGCTTACAGATACGCAGTATTTT. As protein: CASSLALTDTQYF.

V and J are TRBV5-1 and TRBJ2-7; D might be TRBD1 (6 bases). The CDR3 totals 14 residues. Trimming removed 4 bases from V and 3 bases from J, with 14 bases in between. Germline V CDR1 and CDR2: SGHRS, YFSETQ. CDR3 sequence: CASSLPGVHYEQYF. The CDR3 DNA is TGCGCCAGCAGCCTACCAGGGGTACACTACGAGCAGTACTTC.

This clonotype was detected a few times. The chain carries TRBV5-6 and TRBJ1-6, with 8 bases matching TRBD1. CDR3 size: 15 residues. The germline V gene encodes CDR1 SGHDT and CDR2 YYEEEE. V shed 2 bases, J shed 13 bases, and the junction held 11 bases outside the gene matches. CDR3 sequence reads: CASSFPGQVGSPLHF. For the CDR3, the DNA is TGTGCCAGCAGCTTTCCGGGACAGGTGGGATCGCCCCTCCACTTT.

The chain links TRBV4-2 to TRBJ2-7; tentative D call: TRBD2 (6 bases). V was shortened by 4 bases and J by 3 bases, with 13 bases between the two germline ends. Germline V lookup: CDR1 LGHNA, CDR2 YNFKEQ. This CDR3 has 14 residues. CDR3 residues: CASSRGEYDYEQYF. In nucleotides, the CDR3 is TGTGCCAGCAGCCGGGGGGAATACGACTACGAGCAGTACTTC.

This clonotype was observed a handful of times. This chain links TRBV18 with TRBJ1-5, with D tentatively TRBD1 (5 bases). Germline assignment: CDR1 KGHSH and CDR2 LQKENI. The CDR3 consists of 14 residues. Trimming stripped 6 bases from V and 3 bases from J, with 12 bases between. The CDR3 bases are TGTGCCAGCTCCCAAGACAGCAACAATCAGCCCCAGCATTTT. It codes for CASSQDSNNQPQHF. The full variable domain, rest sourced from reference TRBV18 and TRBJ1-5, is NAGVMQNPRHLVRRRGQEARLRCSPMKGHSHVYWYRQLPEEGLKFMVYLQKENIIDESGMPKERFSAEFPKEGPSILRIQQVVRGDSAAYFCASSQDSNNQPQHFGDGTRLSIL.

V gene TRBV4-3 combines with J gene TRBJ1-1, with 7 bases aligning to TRBD1. Germline CDR1 reads LGHNA; CDR2 reads YSLEER. Trimming took 0 bases from V and 5 from J; bases not matched to a gene: 6. CDR3 size: 15 residues. Written as DNA, the CDR3 is TGCGCCAGCAGCCAAGATAAGCAGGGGGGGACTGAAGCTTTCTTT. Translated: CASSQDKQGGTEAFF.

The chain couples TRBV12-3 or TRBV12-4 to TRBJ2-1; no reliable D call. CDR3 length: 14 amino acids. Trimming took off 7 bases at V and 0 bases at J, with 10 bases between the two ends. The CDR3 sequence is CASTRQSSYNEQFF. Here the CDR3 DNA reads TGTGCCAGCACCCGACAAAGCTCCTACAATGAGCAGTTCTTC.

Points on this clonotype: This may be a read error, as it is one base from a much larger clone. V and J are TRBV20-1 and TRBJ2-5; D is ambiguous. Germline CDR1 and CDR2: DFQATT and SNEGSKA (reference sequence). CDR3 size: 11 residues. The V end was cut by 4 bases, the J end by 11 bases, with 14 bases between. Here the CDR3 reads CSAIPTSQQYF. The CDR3 bases are TGCAGTGCTATCCCAACCAGCCAGCAGTACTTC.

The DNA for the CDR3 is TGCAGTGCTAGCGGGGCTAGCGGGGAGCACACCGGGGAGCTGTTTTTT. Translation gives CSASGASGEHTGELFF. The chain has TRBV20-1 and TRBJ2-2, with 9 bases aligning to TRBD2. CDR3 size: 16 residues. J lost 3 bases, V lost 3 bases, and 8 bases had no gene match. Germline values: CDR1 DFQATT, CDR2 SNEGSKA (reference sequence).

The rearrangement joins TRBV7-9 to TRBJ2-1, with D uncertain. The CDR3 has 12 residues. V was shortened by 0 bases and J by 9 bases, with 6 bases between the two germline ends. Germline V gene sequence: CDR1 SEHNR, CDR2 FQNEAQ (reference sequence). CDR3 nucleotides: TGTGCCAGCAGCTTAGCGGTGGTTGAGCAGTTCTTC. This sequence encodes CASSLAVVEQFF.

The rearrangement links TRBV29-1 to TRBJ2-3, with unresolved D. This CDR3 has 12 amino acids. V lost 3 bases, J lost 2 bases, and 6 bases lay in between. In germline, CDR1 is SQVTM, CDR2 ANQGSEA. The CDR3 region is CSVESATDTQYF. CDR3 nucleotides: TGCAGCGTTGAGTCAGCCACAGATACGCAGTATTTT.

Many counts were recorded for this clonotype. The rearrangement uses TRBV4-1 and TRBJ2-7; 9 nucleotides match TRBD2. CDR1 and CDR2 (germline): MGHRA, YSYEKL. This CDR3 spans 17 amino acids. V was clipped by 1 base and J by 3 bases; unmatched bases: 10. This CDR3 is CASSQGVGASGNYEQYF. The CDR3 DNA sequence: TGCGCCAGCAGCCAAGGGGTCGGGGCTAGCGGGAACTACGAGCAGTACTTC.

This clonotype was observed a handful of times. The rearrangement joins TRBV7-9 to TRBJ1-2; tentatively, D is TRBD1 (5 bases). The CDR3 sequence is 11 residues long. Trimming removed 5 bases at V and 12 bases at J, with 13 bases between. The germline gives CDR1 SEHNR, CDR2 FQNEAQ (reference sequence). CDR3 loop: CASSETDADTF. For the CDR3, the DNA is TGTGCCAGCAGCGAGACAGATGCGGACACCTTC.

A remark on this clonotype: This may stem from a read error, because a much larger clone lies one nucleotide away. CDR3 sequence (DNA): TGTGCCAGCAGCCCCCGTGACAGGGGTGACTACGATCAGTACTTC. This gives the protein CASSPRDRGDYDQYF. The chain uses TRBV12-3 or TRBV12-4 and TRBJ2-4; 8 positions match TRBD1. Trimming took 6 bases from V and 12 from J; bases not matched to a gene: 16. CDR3 length equals 15 residues.

In this sample, this clonotype turned up a few times. This chain links TRBV5-1 with TRBJ2-1; TRBD1 aligns across 7 bases. Germline assignment: CDR1 SGHRS and CDR2 YFSETQ. The CDR3 loop spans 16 amino acids. Losses at the gene ends were 3 bases for V and 2 bases for J; bases not matched to a gene: 8. CDR3 in amino acids: CASSSNQGETYNEQFF. The DNA for the CDR3 is TGCGCCAGCAGCTCCAATCAGGGGGAGACCTACAATGAGCAGTTCTTC.

This chain links TRBV7-2 with TRBJ1-4; D ambiguous. This CDR3 contains 13 residues. Per germline, CDR1 SGHTA and CDR2 FQGNSA. The ends were cut back, 3 bases at V and 8 bases at J, with 10 bases in the middle. The CDR3, as DNA: TGTGCCAGCAGCTTCGACCGGCGCGAAAAACTGTTTTTT. It translates to CASSFDRREKLFF.

The V and J genes are TRBV7-2 and TRBJ2-1, with TRBD2 matching 8 bases. Germline assignment: CDR1 SGHTA and CDR2 FQGNSA. The CDR3 spans 14 residues. V lost 5 bases to trimming and J lost 6 bases; unmatched junction nucleotides: 6. CDR3 DNA sequence: TGTGCCAGCAGCCAGGGACTAGGAGGCAATGAGCAGTTCTTC. This sequence encodes CASSQGLGGNEQFF.

V usage is TRBV7-3 and J usage is TRBJ2-4; D might be TRBD1 (5 bases). The CDR3 is made up of 13 amino acids. The germline CDR1 and CDR2 sequences are SGHTA and FQGTGA. V was clipped by 5 bases and J by 8 bases, with 13 bases between them. CDR3: CASSGHSEDIQYF. In DNA, the CDR3 is TGTGCCAGCAGCGGACACTCCGAGGACATTCAGTACTTC.